The TCR beta chain under discussion was sequenced for a study of CD8+CD57+ T cells in acquired aplastic anemia. Study details: An average of about 9.8 million reads for CD4+ cells was obtained from healthy donors.

Germline CDR1 MNHEY, CDR2 SMNVEV (reference sequence). Trimming removed 7 bases from V and 4 bases from J; junction bases left unmatched: 7. The CDR3 has 15 amino acids. Genomic DNA constituted the template upon which TCR beta VDJ and CDR3 profiling was performed. One entry per CDR3 protein results from TCRdb running MiXCR on the reads. The table has roughly 38,000 distinct CDR3 sequences, roughly three quarters seen once; the top ten hold approximately 22%. Ten or more counts support this clonotype. J is TRBJ2-2 and V is TRBV27, with 9 bases fitting TRBD1. The receptor comes from a human donor in good health, serving as a control. Sequencing was carried out using sorted CD4+, CD8+, or CD8+CD57+ T cells (not recorded which) from PBMCs. CDR3 DNA sequence: TGTGCCAGCACCCTACAGACAGGGGGCACCGGGGAGCTGTTTTTT. Translating gives CASTLQTGGTGELFF.